This note documents a single T cell receptor beta chain sequence. The source of the sample is a study of blood T cell repertoires in COVID-19. This CDR3 has 18 amino acids. From germline, CDR1 is SGHKS and CDR2 YYEKEE (reference sequence). The V gene end was trimmed by 0 bases and the J gene end by 8 bases; junction bases not matched to a gene: 17. As originally analysed: Reference gene primer amplification gave nucleated cell count estimates. Sequencing was performed with immunoSEQ multiplex PCR; in TCRdb, only in-frame clones are kept and a portion is missing. The V and J calls and clone size come from that table; D and trimming were worked out from the DNA. The profile covers tens of thousands of clones, with more than 60% appearing a single time and under 50% taken by the ten largest.

Sequenced material: peripheral blood. V is TRBV5-5 and J is TRBJ1-2, with 9 bases fitting TRBD1. The clonotype comes from a human donor in a cohort sampled during active COVID-19. CDR3 loop: CASSLVQGVRTGVDGYTF. Written as DNA, the CDR3 is TGTGCCAGCAGCTTGGTCCAAGGCGTGCGGACAGGGGTGGACGGCTACACCTTC.